This T cell receptor beta chain was identified in a study of metastatic and nonmetastatic thyroid tumors. Study context: Malignant and benign thyroid patients had repertoires compared in peripheral blood and tumor or nodule tissue. General study results and limits: Patients with malignant thyroid tumors reportedly had significantly higher TCR beta diversity than those with benign nodules, in blood and tumor.

Original processing methods: Clinicopathological groups differed in CDR3, with these differences serving to build a distant-metastasis classifier for papillary thyroid cancer. With MiXCR, TCRdb reprocessed the PCR reads. The V and J calls and clone size are TCRdb's, not the authors'. The repertoire consists of tens of thousands of clones, with 25% to 30% occurring once and the leading ten covering 8% to 10%. The entire patient cohort was treatment-naive prior to thyroid surgery. The sample holds many counts of this clone. Its cognate antigen is unknown. The CDR3 spans 12 residues. Per germline, CDR1 SNHLY and CDR2 FYNNEI. V lost 5 bases to trimming and J lost 7 bases, with 9 bases between them.

Sequenced input: blood. V is TRBV2 and J is TRBJ1-3; D gene unclear. This receptor was taken from a female donor with papillary thyroid cancer or a benign thyroid nodule (not recorded which). Some clones in this sample may be carry-over from other donors' samples. The CDR3 region is CASSYMRNTIYF. The CDR3 DNA follows: TGTGCCAGCAGTTATATGAGGAACACCATATATTTT.